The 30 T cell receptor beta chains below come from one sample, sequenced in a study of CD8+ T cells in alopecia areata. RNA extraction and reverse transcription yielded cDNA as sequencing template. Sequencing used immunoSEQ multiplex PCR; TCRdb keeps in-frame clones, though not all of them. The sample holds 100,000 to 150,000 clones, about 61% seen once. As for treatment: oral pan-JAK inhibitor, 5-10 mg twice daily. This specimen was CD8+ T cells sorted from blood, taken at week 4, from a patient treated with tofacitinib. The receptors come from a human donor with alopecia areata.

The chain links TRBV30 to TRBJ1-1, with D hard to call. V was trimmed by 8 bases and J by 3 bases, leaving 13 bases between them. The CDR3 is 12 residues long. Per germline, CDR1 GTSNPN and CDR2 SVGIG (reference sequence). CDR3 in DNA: TGTGCCGGACGAGAAAGGTACACTGAAGCTTTCTTT. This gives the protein CAGRERYTEAFF.

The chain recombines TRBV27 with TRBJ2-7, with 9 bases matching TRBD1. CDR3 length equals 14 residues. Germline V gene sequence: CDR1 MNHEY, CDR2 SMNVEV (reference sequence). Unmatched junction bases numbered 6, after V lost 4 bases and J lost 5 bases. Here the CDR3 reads CASSSGQGLDEQYF. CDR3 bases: TGTGCCAGCAGTTCGGGACAGGGTCTCGACGAGCAGTACTTC.

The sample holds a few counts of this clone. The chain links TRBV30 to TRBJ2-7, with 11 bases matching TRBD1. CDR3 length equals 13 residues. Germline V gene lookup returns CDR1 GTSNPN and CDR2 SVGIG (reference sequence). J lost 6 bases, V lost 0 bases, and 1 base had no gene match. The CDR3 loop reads CAWSVGTGGEQYF. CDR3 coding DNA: TGTGCCTGGAGTGTAGGGACAGGGGGCGAGCAGTACTTC.

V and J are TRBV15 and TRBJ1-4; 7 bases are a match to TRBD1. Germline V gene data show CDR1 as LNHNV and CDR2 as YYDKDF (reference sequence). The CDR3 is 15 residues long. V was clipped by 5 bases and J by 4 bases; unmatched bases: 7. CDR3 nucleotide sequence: TGTGCCACCAGCGGTCTCCGGGACAGTAATGAAAAACTGTTTTTT. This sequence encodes CATSGLRDSNEKLFF.

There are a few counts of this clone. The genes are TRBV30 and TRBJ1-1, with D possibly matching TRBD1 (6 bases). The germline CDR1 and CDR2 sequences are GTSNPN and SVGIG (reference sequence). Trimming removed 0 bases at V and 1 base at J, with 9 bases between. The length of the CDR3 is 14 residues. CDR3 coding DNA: TGTGCCTGGAGTGTACTGGGGGCGAACACTGAAGCTTTCTTT. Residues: CAWSVLGANTEAFF.

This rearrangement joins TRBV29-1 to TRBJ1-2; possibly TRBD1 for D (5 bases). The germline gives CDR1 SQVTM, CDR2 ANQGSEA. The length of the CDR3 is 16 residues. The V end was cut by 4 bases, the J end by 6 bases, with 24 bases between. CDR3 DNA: TGCAGCGTTGGCCCGTTGGCAATTTCAGGGTCGCATGGCTACACCTTC. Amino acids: CSVGPLAISGSHGYTF.

In DNA form, the CDR3 reads TGTGCCGGGCCCAGGGATAACACCGGGGAGCTGTTTTTT. This sequence encodes CAGPRDNTGELFF. The chain couples TRBV30 to TRBJ2-2, with D perhaps TRBD1 (5 bases). Trimming pared 8 bases from V and 2 bases from J, leaving 12 bases between. Germline CDR1 GTSNPN, CDR2 SVGIG (reference sequence). The CDR3 is 13 amino acids.

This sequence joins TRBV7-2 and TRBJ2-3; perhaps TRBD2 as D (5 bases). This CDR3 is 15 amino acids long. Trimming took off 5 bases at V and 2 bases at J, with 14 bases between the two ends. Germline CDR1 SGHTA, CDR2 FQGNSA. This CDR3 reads CASSPASLHTDTQYF. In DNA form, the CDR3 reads TGTGCCAGCAGCCCCGCTAGCCTTCACACAGATACGCAGTATTTT.

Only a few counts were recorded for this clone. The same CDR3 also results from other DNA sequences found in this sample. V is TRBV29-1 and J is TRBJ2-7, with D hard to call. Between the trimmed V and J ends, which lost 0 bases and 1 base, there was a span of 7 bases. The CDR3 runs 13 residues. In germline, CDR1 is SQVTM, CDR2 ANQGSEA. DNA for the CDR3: TGCAGCGTTGAAGAGGGGTCTTCCTACGAGCAGTACTTC. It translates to CSVEEGSSYEQYF.

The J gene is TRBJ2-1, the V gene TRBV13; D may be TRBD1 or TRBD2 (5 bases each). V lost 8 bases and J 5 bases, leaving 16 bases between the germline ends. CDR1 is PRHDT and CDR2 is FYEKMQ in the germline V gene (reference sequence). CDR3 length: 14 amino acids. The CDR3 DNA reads TGTGCCAGCTCTGGGACCAACATGAACAATGAGCAGTTCTTC. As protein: CASSGTNMNNEQFF.

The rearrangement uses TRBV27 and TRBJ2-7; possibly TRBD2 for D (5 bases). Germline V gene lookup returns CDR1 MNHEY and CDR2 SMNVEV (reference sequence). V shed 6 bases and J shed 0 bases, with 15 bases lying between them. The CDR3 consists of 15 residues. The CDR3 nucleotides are TGTGCCAGCAGGGGGAGCGTGAGGAGCTCCTACGAGCAGTACTTC. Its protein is CASRGSVRSSYEQYF.

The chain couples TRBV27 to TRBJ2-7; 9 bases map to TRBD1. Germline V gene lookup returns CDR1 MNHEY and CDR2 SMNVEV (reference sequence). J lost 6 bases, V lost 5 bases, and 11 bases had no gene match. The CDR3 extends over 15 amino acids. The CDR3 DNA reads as TGTGCCAGCAGTCCGCTTAACACAGGGGGCGTCGAGCAGTACTTC. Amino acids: CASSPLNTGGVEQYF.

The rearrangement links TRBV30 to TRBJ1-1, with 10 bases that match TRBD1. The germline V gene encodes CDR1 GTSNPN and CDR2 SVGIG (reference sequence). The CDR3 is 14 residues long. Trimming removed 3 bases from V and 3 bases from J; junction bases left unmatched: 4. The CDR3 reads CAWRDGTGDTEAFF. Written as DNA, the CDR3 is TGTGCCTGGAGAGATGGGACAGGGGACACTGAAGCTTTCTTT.

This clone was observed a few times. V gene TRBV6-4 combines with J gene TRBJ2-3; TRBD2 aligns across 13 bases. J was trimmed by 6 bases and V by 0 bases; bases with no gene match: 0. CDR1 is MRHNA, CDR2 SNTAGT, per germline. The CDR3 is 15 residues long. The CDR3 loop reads CASSDSTSGGDTQYF. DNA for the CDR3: TGTGCCAGCAGTGACTCGACTAGCGGGGGGGATACGCAGTATTTT.

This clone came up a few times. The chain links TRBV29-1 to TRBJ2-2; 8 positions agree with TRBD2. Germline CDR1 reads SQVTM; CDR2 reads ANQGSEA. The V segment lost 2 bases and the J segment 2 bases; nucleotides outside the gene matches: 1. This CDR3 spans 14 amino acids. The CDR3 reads CSVESGGNTGELFF. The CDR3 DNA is TGCAGCGTTGAAAGCGGGGGCAACACCGGGGAGCTGTTTTTT.

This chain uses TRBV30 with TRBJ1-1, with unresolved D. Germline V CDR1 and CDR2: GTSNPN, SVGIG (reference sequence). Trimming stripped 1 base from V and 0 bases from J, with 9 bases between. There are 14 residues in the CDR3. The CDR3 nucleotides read TGTGCCTGGAGTGCGTTAGGTCTGAACACTGAAGCTTTCTTT. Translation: CAWSALGLNTEAFF.

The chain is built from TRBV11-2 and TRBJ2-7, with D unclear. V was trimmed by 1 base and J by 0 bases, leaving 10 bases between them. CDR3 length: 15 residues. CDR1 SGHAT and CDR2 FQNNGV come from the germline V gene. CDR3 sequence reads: CASSLVAESSYEQYF. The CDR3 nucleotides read TGTGCCAGCAGCTTAGTTGCGGAGAGCTCCTACGAGCAGTACTTC.

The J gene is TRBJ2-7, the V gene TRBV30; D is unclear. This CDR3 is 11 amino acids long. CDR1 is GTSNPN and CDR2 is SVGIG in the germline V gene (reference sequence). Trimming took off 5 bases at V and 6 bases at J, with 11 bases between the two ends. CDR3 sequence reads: CAWDTAGEQYF. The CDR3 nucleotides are TGTGCCTGGGATACAGCTGGCGAGCAGTACTTC.

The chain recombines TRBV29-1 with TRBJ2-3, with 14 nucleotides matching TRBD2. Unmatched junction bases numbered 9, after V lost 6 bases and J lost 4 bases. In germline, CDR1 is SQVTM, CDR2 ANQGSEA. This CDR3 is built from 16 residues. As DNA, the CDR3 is TGCAGCGTCCTCTCCCGACTAGCGGGGGGGCCAGATACGCAGTATTTT. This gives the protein CSVLSRLAGGPDTQYF.

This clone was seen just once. The CDR3 region has the DNA TGTGCCTGGAGTGTCTCCCTGGGCAGGGCCATCAATCAGCCCCAGCATTTT. Protein product: CAWSVSLGRAINQPQHF. This chain joins TRBV30 and TRBJ1-5; D possibly corresponds to TRBD1 (5 bases). Trimming took 0 bases from V and 3 from J, leaving 18 bases between them. Germline V gives CDR1 GTSNPN, CDR2 SVGIG (reference sequence). The CDR3 runs to 17 residues.

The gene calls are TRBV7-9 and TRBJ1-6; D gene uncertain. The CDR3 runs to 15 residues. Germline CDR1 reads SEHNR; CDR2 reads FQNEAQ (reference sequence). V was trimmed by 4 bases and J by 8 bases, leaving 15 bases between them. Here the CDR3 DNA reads TGTGCCAGCAGCTCGCCCGGACCGCCTCATTCACCCCTCCACTTT. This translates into CASSSPGPPHSPLHF.

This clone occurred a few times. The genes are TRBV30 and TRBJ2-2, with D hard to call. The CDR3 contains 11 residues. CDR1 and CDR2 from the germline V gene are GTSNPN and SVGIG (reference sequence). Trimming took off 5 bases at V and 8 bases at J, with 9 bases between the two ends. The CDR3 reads CAWVETGELFF. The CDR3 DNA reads TGTGCCTGGGTAGAAACTGGGGAGCTGTTTTTT.

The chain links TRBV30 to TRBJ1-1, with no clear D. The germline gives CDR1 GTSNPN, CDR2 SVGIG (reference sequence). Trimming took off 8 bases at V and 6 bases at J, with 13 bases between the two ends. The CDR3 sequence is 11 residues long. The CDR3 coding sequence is TGTGCCCGTGGACCTGCCGCTGAAGCTTTCTTT. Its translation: CARGPAAEAFF. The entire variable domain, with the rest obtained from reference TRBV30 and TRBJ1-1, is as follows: SQTIHQWPATLVQPVGSPLSLECTVEGTSNPNLYWYRQAAGRGLQLLFYSVGIGQISSEVPQNLSASRPQDRQFILSSKKLLLSDSGFYLCARGPAAEAFFGQGTRLTVV.

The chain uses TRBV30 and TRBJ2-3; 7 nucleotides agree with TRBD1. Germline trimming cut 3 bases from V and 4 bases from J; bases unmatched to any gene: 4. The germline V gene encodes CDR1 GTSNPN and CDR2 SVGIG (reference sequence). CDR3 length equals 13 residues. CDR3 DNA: TGTGCCTGGAGCGGGACAGTCTCAGATACGCAGTATTTT. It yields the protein CAWSGTVSDTQYF.

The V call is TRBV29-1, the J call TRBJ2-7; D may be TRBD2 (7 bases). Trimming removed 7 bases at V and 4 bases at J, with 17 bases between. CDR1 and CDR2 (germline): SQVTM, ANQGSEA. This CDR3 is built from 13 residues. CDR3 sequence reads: CSAQGGARYEQYF. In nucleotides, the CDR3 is TGCAGCGCGCAAGGGGGGGCGAGGTACGAGCAGTACTTC.

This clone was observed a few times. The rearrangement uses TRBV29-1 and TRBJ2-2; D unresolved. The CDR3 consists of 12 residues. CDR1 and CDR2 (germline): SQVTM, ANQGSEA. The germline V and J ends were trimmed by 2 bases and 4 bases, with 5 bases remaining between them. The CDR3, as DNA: TGCAGCGTTGAAAAGTCCACCGGGGAGCTGTTTTTT. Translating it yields CSVEKSTGELFF.

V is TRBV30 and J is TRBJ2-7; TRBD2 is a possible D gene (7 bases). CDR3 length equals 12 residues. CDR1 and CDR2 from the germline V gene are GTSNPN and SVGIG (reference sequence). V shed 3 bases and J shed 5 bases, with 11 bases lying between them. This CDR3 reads CAWSRGADEQYF. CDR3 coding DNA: TGTGCCTGGAGCCGGGGGGCCGACGAGCAGTACTTC.

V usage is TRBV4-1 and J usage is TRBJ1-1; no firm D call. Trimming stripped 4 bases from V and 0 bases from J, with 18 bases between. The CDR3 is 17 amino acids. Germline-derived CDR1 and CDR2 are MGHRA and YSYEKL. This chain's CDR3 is CASSLEGTDTMNTEAFF. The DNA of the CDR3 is TGCGCCAGCAGCCTAGAAGGAACAGATACCATGAACACTGAAGCTTTCTTT.

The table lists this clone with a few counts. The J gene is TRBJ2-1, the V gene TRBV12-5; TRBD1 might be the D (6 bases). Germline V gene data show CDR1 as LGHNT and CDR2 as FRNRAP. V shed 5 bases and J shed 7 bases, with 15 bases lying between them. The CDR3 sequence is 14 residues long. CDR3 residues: CASGPRQGLNEQFF. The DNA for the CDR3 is TGTGCTAGTGGTCCTAGGCAGGGGTTAAATGAGCAGTTCTTC.

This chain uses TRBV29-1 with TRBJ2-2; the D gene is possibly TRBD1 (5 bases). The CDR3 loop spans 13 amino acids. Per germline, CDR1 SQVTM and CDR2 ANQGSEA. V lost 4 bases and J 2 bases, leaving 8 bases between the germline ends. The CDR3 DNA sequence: TGCAGCGTTGTCAGGGTTAACACCGGGGAGCTGTTTTTT. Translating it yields CSVVRVNTGELFF.